Shown below are 5 T cell receptor beta chains from a single sample sequenced in a study of CD8+ T cells in alopecia areata. Treatment defined: oral pan-JAK inhibitor, 5-10 mg twice daily. Extracted from the samples, RNA was reverse transcribed into cDNA to serve as the sequencing template. Clones were sequenced by immunoSEQ multiplex PCR, and TCRdb holds only the in-frame ones, with some missing. Among about 180,000 clones listed, about half were seen once. The material sequenced was CD8+ T cells sorted from blood, taken around week 53, from a patient treated with tofacitinib. Every receptor here comes from a human donor with alopecia areata.

This clone has more than one count but fewer than ten. The chain joins TRBV29-1 to TRBJ2-5; D gene unclear. The CDR3 is 11 amino acids. Germline CDR1 is SQVTM and CDR2 is ANQGSEA. Trimming left V 7 bases short and J 5 bases short, with 11 bases between. CDR3 amino acids: CSGFSWETQYF. As DNA, the CDR3 is TGCAGCGGTTTTTCTTGGGAGACCCAGTACTTC.

The chain is built from TRBV7-8 and TRBJ2-1, with 9 bases identical to TRBD1. V dropped 6 bases and J dropped 9; count of bases not matched to a gene: 9. The CDR3 length is 14 residues. Per the germline V gene, CDR1 is SGHVS and CDR2 is FQNEAQ. The CDR3 region is CASRGTGNVGEQFF. The CDR3 DNA is TGTGCCAGCAGGGGGACAGGGAACGTGGGTGAGCAGTTCTTC.

The rearrangement joins TRBV13 to TRBJ2-7; D possibly corresponds to TRBD2 (5 bases). Germline CDR1 and CDR2: PRHDT and FYEKMQ (reference sequence). This CDR3 region has 12 residues. The V end lost 5 bases, the J end lost 6 bases, and 11 bases lay between the germline ends. CDR3 protein: CASSPWAGEQYF. CDR3 nucleotides: TGTGCCAGCAGCCCATGGGCGGGCGAGCAGTACTTC.

This clone was recorded a few times. V usage is TRBV18 and J usage is TRBJ1-1; 7 nucleotides align to TRBD1. Germline V gene data show CDR1 as KGHSH and CDR2 as LQKENI. J lost 3 bases, V lost 6 bases, and 10 bases had no gene match. This CDR3 region has 15 residues. CDR3 loop: CASSLADRRYTEAFF. CDR3 bases: TGTGCCAGCTCCCTCGCGGACAGGCGGTACACTGAAGCTTTCTTT.

Concerning this clone: This sample also contains other DNA sequences that code for the same CDR3. The rearrangement uses TRBV4-1 and TRBJ1-1; D might be TRBD1 (5 bases). Germline CDR1 and CDR2: MGHRA and YSYEKL. V lost 0 bases to trimming and J lost 4 bases, with 9 bases between them. The CDR3 consists of 14 residues. The CDR3 coding sequence is TGCGCCAGCAGCCAAGACAGGGAGGGCACTGAAGCTTTCTTT. It specifies CASSQDREGTEAFF.